This T cell receptor (beta chain) was observed in a study of shared clonotypes between healthy human individuals. General study findings and limits: Few donors limited the genetic and exposure-history diversity represented. Relative to clonotypes present in all four donors, those not shared had lower generation probabilities.

A note on this clone: No antigen is known for it. One end of the junction is discordant with germline, which a read error may explain. Different DNA sequences within this sample yield the same CDR3.

Profiled with immunoSEQ multiplex PCR; TCRdb holds only in-frame clones, not every one. The sample lists approximately 2,300,000 clones, under 95% occurring once. The CDR3 extends over 13 amino acids. Germline-derived CDR1 and CDR2 are SGHNT and YENEEA. The CD4+ fraction was divided into a CD45RA+ naive subset and a CD45RA-negative memory subset. The TCR was taken from a man aged 18 to 30 in good health. Some clones in this sample may be carry-over from other donors' samples. The rearrangement joins TRBV11-3 to TRBJ1-1, with D unclear. The material sequenced was naive CD4+ T cells from PBMCs. Subset noted: CD45RA+ positively selected. The CDR3 nucleotides read TGTGCCAGCAGCTTAGAACTGAATACTGAAGCTTTCTTT. Translating it yields CASSLELNTEAFF. Combining the CDR3 with reference TRBV11-3 and TRBJ1-1 gives the whole variable domain EAGVVQSPRYKIIEKKQPVAFWCNPISGHNTLYWYLQNLGQGPELLIRYENEEAVDDSQLPKDRFSAERLKGVDSTLKIQPAELGDSAVYLCASSLELNTEAFFGQGTRLTVV.